These 11 T cell receptor beta chains were sequenced from one sample in a study of blood T cells in healthy people across ages. The use of a sample-barcoded 5' primer and a J-beta primer mix characterized a second PCR of about 7 to 12 cycles. TCRdb fed the 5' RACE reads into MiXCR, producing one record per CDR3 protein. In the table there are roughly 550,000 distinct CDR3 sequences, around 24% of which are singletons. In addition, the sample was reused for a study of T cells of mothers and their children.

Specimen: blood. The receptor source for this set is a boy between 5 and 17 years old in good health.

This clonotype was detected only a few times. The V call is TRBV18, the J call TRBJ2-7; D unclear. V was shortened by 4 bases and J by 2 bases, with 6 bases between the two germline ends. CDR1 and CDR2 (germline): KGHSH, LQKENI. The CDR3 consists of 12 residues. This CDR3 reads CASSQIPYEQYF. CDR3 DNA: TGTGCCAGCTCACAGATTCCCTACGAGCAGTACTTC.

This clonotype has just a few counts. The chain couples TRBV5-6 to TRBJ2-3; a weak D match, TRBD1 (5 bases). This CDR3 contains 15 residues. Trimming took 0 bases from V and 6 from J, leaving 14 bases between them. Per germline, CDR1 SGHDT and CDR2 YYEEEE. CDR3 in DNA: TGTGCCAGCAGCTTGGCACTGGGGCACCAGGATACGCAGTATTTT. It yields the protein CASSLALGHQDTQYF.

This chain joins TRBV9 and TRBJ2-2; D possibly corresponds to TRBD1 (6 bases). The V and J ends lost 3 bases and 2 bases respectively, with 11 bases between them. This CDR3 spans 15 amino acids. Germline loops: CDR1 SGDLS, CDR2 YYNGEE. This CDR3 reads CASSEGDPNTGELFF. The CDR3 bases are TGTGCCAGCAGCGAGGGGGACCCTAACACCGGGGAGCTGTTTTTT.

The chain links TRBV29-1 to TRBJ2-4, with D tentatively TRBD1 or TRBD2 (5 bases each). V shed 3 bases and J shed 3 bases, with 24 bases lying between them. This CDR3 comprises 18 residues. In germline, CDR1 is SQVTM, CDR2 ANQGSEA. CDR3 DNA sequence: TGCAGCGTTGAGACTCACAACCCTGGGACGGAAGACAAAAACATTCAGTACTTC. It specifies CSVETHNPGTEDKNIQYF.

The chain recombines TRBV12-3 or TRBV12-4 with TRBJ1-2; a weak D match, TRBD1 (5 bases). V lost 2 bases to trimming and J lost 7 bases, with 14 bases between them. The CDR3 is 14 amino acids. CDR3 region: CASSLNKGRLGYTF. CDR3 DNA sequence: TGTGCCAGCAGTTTAAATAAGGGGCGCCTTGGCTACACCTTC.

This clonotype has just a few counts. The chain recombines TRBV20-1 with TRBJ2-2, with D tentatively TRBD2 (5 bases). This CDR3 spans 14 amino acids. Per germline, CDR1 DFQATT and CDR2 SNEGSKA (reference sequence). With 5 bases removed from V and 3 bases from J, the gap between germline ends came to 13 bases. Written as DNA, the CDR3 is TGCAGTGCTCCCCCCGGAGGTTACACCGGGGAGCTGTTTTTT. It specifies CSAPPGGYTGELFF.

The rearrangement uses TRBV4-2 and TRBJ2-5; 9 nucleotides line up with TRBD2. The germline CDR1 and CDR2 sequences are LGHNA and YNFKEQ. The CDR3 spans 19 residues. V trimming: 0 bases; J trimming: 2 bases; junction bases outside the gene matches: 13. CDR3 protein: CASSQEGVSAGGHQETQYF. DNA for the CDR3: TGTGCCAGCAGCCAAGAGGGGGTGTCAGCGGGGGGCCATCAAGAGACCCAGTACTTC.

The chain carries TRBV6-5 and TRBJ1-2; TRBD1 is a possible D gene (6 bases). The ends were cut back, 11 bases at V and 0 bases at J, with 19 bases in the middle. The CDR3 totals 15 residues. Germline loops: CDR1 MNHEY, CDR2 SVGAGI. CDR3 protein: CAATSTGSANYGYTF. CDR3 nucleotide sequence: TGTGCCGCTACAAGTACAGGGTCGGCTAACTATGGCTACACCTTC.

This clonotype was detected a few times. This chain uses TRBV11-2 with TRBJ2-1, with D perhaps TRBD1 (6 bases). Trimming stripped 5 bases from V and 0 bases from J, with 17 bases between. The V gene's germline CDR1 is SGHAT and CDR2 FQNNGV. The CDR3 extends over 17 amino acids. Here the CDR3 DNA reads TGTGCCAGCAGCCTAATCTTGGGGACAAGCTCCTACAATGAGCAGTTCTTC. It specifies CASSLILGTSSYNEQFF.

This clonotype showed up just a few times. The gene calls are TRBV4-2 and TRBJ2-3; 14 bases align to TRBD2. Trimming removed 4 bases from V and 9 bases from J; junction bases left unmatched: 12. The CDR3 length is 17 residues. CDR1 and CDR2 from the germline V gene are LGHNA and YNFKEQ. Written as DNA, the CDR3 is TGTGCCAGCAGCCCTAGACTAGCGGGAGGGCTACAGGGGACGCAGTATTTT. Its translation: CASSPRLAGGLQGTQYF.

V and J are TRBV29-1 and TRBJ1-2, with D unclear. The length of the CDR3 is 12 residues. Germline lookup yields CDR1 SQVTM and CDR2 ANQGSEA. V lost 7 bases, J lost 8 bases, and 17 bases lay in between. CDR3 bases: TGCAGCGCTGATCGGACGGGCTTCGGCTACACCTTC. Protein product: CSADRTGFGYTF.